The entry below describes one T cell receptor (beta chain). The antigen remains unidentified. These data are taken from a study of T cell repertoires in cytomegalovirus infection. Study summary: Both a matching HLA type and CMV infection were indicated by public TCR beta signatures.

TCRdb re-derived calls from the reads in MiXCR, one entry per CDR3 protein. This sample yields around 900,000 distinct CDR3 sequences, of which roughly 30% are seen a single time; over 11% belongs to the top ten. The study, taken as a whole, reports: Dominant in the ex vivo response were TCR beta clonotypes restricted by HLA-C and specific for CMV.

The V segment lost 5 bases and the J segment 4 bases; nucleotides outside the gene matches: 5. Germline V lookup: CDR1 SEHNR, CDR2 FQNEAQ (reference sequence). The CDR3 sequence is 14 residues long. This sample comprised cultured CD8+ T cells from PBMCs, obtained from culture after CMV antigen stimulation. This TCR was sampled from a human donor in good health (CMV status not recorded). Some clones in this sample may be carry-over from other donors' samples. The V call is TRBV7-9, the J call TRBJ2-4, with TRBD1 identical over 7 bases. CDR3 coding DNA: TGTGCCAGCAGCCTCGACAGGGAGAAAAACATTCAGTACTTC. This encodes CASSLDREKNIQYF.